The 4 T cell receptor beta chains presented below share a single source sample, sequenced in a study of Tregs in tolerant kidney transplant recipients. The table came from immunoSEQ multiplex PCR; TCRdb's copy has only in-frame clones and leaves some out. This sample has roughly 250,000 clones; 80% to 85% occur once, and the top ten carry under 0.65%. Sample: CD4+ T cells from blood. These receptors were obtained from a human donor in good health.

This clone was observed a single time. The chain carries TRBV5-8 and TRBJ1-5, with 8 bases fitting TRBD1. The J segment lost 5 bases and the V segment lost 6 bases, leaving 10 bases of the junction unmatched. The CDR3 extends over 15 amino acids. CDR1 and CDR2 from the germline V gene are SGHTS and YDEGEE. CDR3 bases: TGTGCCAGCACCCCAGGAGGACAGGGCTATCAGCCCCAGCATTTT. Amino acids: CASTPGGQGYQPQHF.

The CDR3 sequence: CASSSRGGSEQYF. The CDR3 coding sequence is TGTGCCAGCAGCTCCCGGGGGGGCTCCGAGCAGTACTTC. This chain uses TRBV7-7 with TRBJ2-7, with TRBD2 matching over 8 bases. J lost 6 bases, V lost 4 bases, and 5 bases had no gene match. The CDR3 consists of 13 residues. Germline assignment: CDR1 SSHAT and CDR2 FNYEAQ (reference sequence).

The chain couples TRBV7-9 to TRBJ2-7; 10 bases are shared with TRBD2. Germline V gene lookup returns CDR1 SEHNR and CDR2 FQNEAQ (reference sequence). The CDR3 has 15 amino acids. V trimming: 3 bases; J trimming: 3 bases; junction bases outside the gene matches: 5. CDR3 residues: CASSFASGRFYEQYF. The CDR3 region has the DNA TGTGCCAGCAGCTTCGCTAGCGGGAGATTCTACGAGCAGTACTTC.

This clone was seen a few times. The DNA for the CDR3 is TGTGCCAGCAGTCCGCTGGGACGGACAAGCGGAAACACCATATATTTT. Its protein product is CASSPLGRTSGNTIYF. This chain connects TRBV27 to TRBJ1-3; D is possibly TRBD1 (5 bases). V shed 5 bases and J shed 4 bases, with 18 bases lying between them. This CDR3 spans 16 amino acids. The germline CDR1 and CDR2 sequences are MNHEY and SMNVEV (reference sequence).